Listed below are T cell receptor beta chains from one sample, sequenced in a study of blood T cell repertoires in COVID-19. Sequenced by immunoSEQ multiplex PCR; TCRdb stores in-frame clones only, minus some. The sample has 150,000 to 200,000 clones, roughly 85% seen once; the top ten hold roughly a tenth. Sequencing was performed on peripheral blood. The receptor source for this set is a woman over 75 with active or convalescent COVID-19. The CDR3 runs from the conserved cysteine through the conserved F or W. A D gene is named only where the DNA matches it firmly. For some rows the clone size is stated as once, few or many, or as a class when expanded; others skip it.

abundance | j_gene | v_gene | d_gene | CDR3aa | CDR3nt
- | TRBJ1-1 | TRBV5-1 | TRBD1 | CASGETGPRAEAFF | TGCGCCAGCGGAGAGACAGGGCCGAGGGCTGAAGCTTTCTTT
- | TRBJ1-1 | TRBV5-6 | - | CASSETGMNTEAFF | TGTGCCAGCAGCGAGACGGGGATGAACACTGAAGCTTTCTTT
- | TRBJ1-6 | TRBV28 | TRBD1 | CTSSLGQAHSPLHF | TGTACCAGCAGTTTGGGACAGGCCCATTCACCCCTCCACTTT
- | TRBJ2-3 | TRBV27 | - | CASSLLALLTSTDTQYF | TGTGCCAGCAGTTTATTAGCCCTTCTGACTAGCACAGATACGCAGTATTTT
- | TRBJ2-3 | TRBV4-2 | TRBD2 | CASSQAGTSGISDTQYF | TGTGCCAGCAGCCAAGCCGGGACTAGCGGGATATCAGATACGCAGTATTTT
- | TRBJ1-2 | TRBV5-1 | TRBD1 | CASSLKPGQGNYGYTF | TGCGCCAGCAGCTTGAAGCCGGGACAGGGGAACTATGGCTACACCTTC
- | TRBJ1-3 | TRBV7-8 | - | CASSKGDSGNTIYF | TGTGCCAGCAGCAAGGGGGATTCTGGAAACACCATATATTTT
- | TRBJ1-2 | TRBV3-1/TRBV3-2 | - | CASSPSASNYGYTF | TGTGCCAGCAGCCCCAGCGCGTCTAACTATGGCTACACCTTC
- | TRBJ1-1 | TRBV6-5 | TRBD1 | CASSPQGGTEAFF | TGTGCCAGCAGTCCTCAGGGGGGCACTGAAGCTTTCTTT
few | TRBJ2-2 | TRBV3-1/TRBV3-2 | - | CASSPPRALGELFF | TGTGCCAGCAGCCCCCCGAGGGCCCTCGGGGAGCTGTTTTTT
- | TRBJ1-3 | TRBV9 | - | CASSVVPSGSSGNTIYF | TGTGCCAGCAGCGTAGTTCCGAGTGGGAGCTCTGGAAACACCATATATTTT
- | TRBJ2-2 | TRBV4-1 | TRBD2 | CASSQAGLAGTGELFF | TGCGCCAGCAGCCAGGCGGGGCTAGCGGGCACCGGGGAGCTGTTTTTT
- | TRBJ1-6 | TRBV30 | TRBD1 | CAWSAGTADSPLHF | TGTGCCTGGAGTGCCGGGACAGCAGATTCACCCCTCCACTTT
once | TRBJ2-7 | TRBV30 | - | CAWSARWRDSSYEQYF | TGTGCCTGGAGTGCACGGTGGAGGGACAGCTCCTACGAGCAGTACTTC
- | TRBJ2-5 | TRBV20-1 | - | CSARSGETQYF | TGCAGTGCTAGAAGCGGAGAGACCCAGTACTTC
- | TRBJ2-7 | TRBV5-1 | TRBD2 | CASSLEGTSTLYEQYF | TGCGCCAGCAGCTTGGAAGGGACTAGCACCCTTTACGAGCAGTACTTC
- | TRBJ2-1 | TRBV27 | TRBD2 | CASSLSGTSGYNEQFF | TGTGCCAGCAGTTTATCGGGGACTAGCGGATACAATGAGCAGTTCTTC
- | TRBJ2-1 | TRBV4-2 | - | CASSQESVGSGRHNEQFF | TGTGCCAGCAGCCAAGAGTCCGTCGGGAGTGGGAGGCACAATGAGCAGTTCTTC
- | TRBJ1-5 | TRBV7-8 | - | CASSLAGPGQPQHF | TGTGCCAGCAGCTTAGCCGGACCGGGGCAGCCCCAGCATTTT
- | TRBJ2-1 | TRBV19 | TRBD2 | CASSGPGLAGVVNEQFF | TGTGCCAGTAGTGGCCCGGGACTAGCGGGAGTGGTGAATGAGCAGTTCTTC
- | TRBJ1-3 | TRBV5-4 | - | CASSLDRSGNTIYF | TGTGCCAGCAGCTTGGACAGGTCTGGAAACACCATATATTTT
once | TRBJ1-3 | TRBV28 | - | CASSSSGDTIYF | TGTGCCAGCAGCTCGTCCGGGGACACCATATATTTT
- | TRBJ2-1 | TRBV3-1/TRBV3-2 | TRBD2 | CASSPTGIAGPYNEQFF | TGTGCCAGCAGCCCAACTGGGATAGCGGGACCCTACAATGAGCAGTTCTTC
- | TRBJ1-2 | TRBV6-6 | - | CASSYSRVSGDGYTF | TGTGCCAGCAGTTACTCGAGAGTATCAGGGGATGGCTACACCTTC
- | TRBJ1-5 | TRBV25-1 | - | CASSEAGSNQPQHF | TGTGCCAGCAGTGAAGCGGGGAGCAATCAGCCCCAGCATTTT
- | TRBJ2-5 | TRBV15 | - | CATSRVTGGTGETQYF | TGTGCCACCAGCAGAGTCACAGGCGGCACCGGTGAGACCCAGTACTTC
- | TRBJ2-5 | TRBV7-6 | TRBD1 | CASSLELNRGKETQYF | TGTGCCAGCAGCTTAGAACTGAACAGGGGAAAAGAGACCCAGTACTTC
once | TRBJ2-3 | TRBV30 | TRBD1 | CAWRPGRMTGAYTDTQYF | TGTGCCTGGAGACCCGGCCGGATGACAGGGGCCTACACAGATACGCAGTATTTT
- | TRBJ2-3 | TRBV24-1 | TRBD1 | CATSDGQGPDTQYF | TGTGCCACCAGTGATGGACAGGGCCCAGATACGCAGTATTTT
- | TRBJ1-2 | TRBV5-1 | - | CASSLSVDGYTF | TGCGCCAGCAGCTTGAGCGTGGATGGCTACACCTTC
few | TRBJ1-1 | TRBV19 | - | CASTKVRGLNTEAFF | TGTGCCAGTACAAAAGTCAGGGGTTTGAACACTGAAGCTTTCTTT
- | TRBJ2-6 | TRBV28 | TRBD2 | CASSSVGAGAGANVLTF | TGTGCCAGCAGTTCCGTCGGGGCGGGAGCTGGGGCCAACGTCCTGACTTTC
- | TRBJ1-5 | TRBV19 | TRBD1 | CASRPPGGRDQPQHF | TGTGCCAGTAGGCCTCCAGGGGGCAGGGATCAGCCCCAGCATTTT
- | TRBJ2-5 | TRBV5-1 | TRBD1 | CASSLRTGGIHLETQYF | TGCGCCAGCAGCTTAAGGACAGGGGGCATTCATTTGGAGACCCAGTACTTC
- | TRBJ2-7 | TRBV11-2 | TRBD1 | CASGGTGFYEQYF | TGTGCCAGCGGGGGGACAGGGTTCTACGAGCAGTACTTC
- | TRBJ2-7 | TRBV7-9 | - | CASSPTGPQYF | TGTGCCAGCAGCCCGACAGGACCGCAGTACTTC
once | TRBJ1-6 | TRBV27 | - | CASSLVFGNNSPLHF | TGTGCCAGCAGTTTAGTCTTCGGGAATAATTCACCCCTCCACTTT
- | TRBJ1-2 | TRBV30 | - | CAWSPRPVGYTF | TGTGCCTGGAGTCCCCGCCCGGTTGGCTACACCTTC
- | TRBJ2-5 | TRBV20-1 | - | CSEGRGETQYF | TGCTCTGAGGGCAGGGGAGAGACCCAGTACTTC
- | TRBJ1-3 | TRBV6-1 | - | CASSERQDFSGNTIYF | TGTGCCAGCAGTGAGAGACAGGATTTCTCTGGAAACACCATATATTTT
- | TRBJ2-5 | TRBV7-2 | TRBD2 | CASSLGGTSGIQETQYF | TGTGCCAGCAGCTTAGGGGGGACTAGCGGCATCCAAGAGACCCAGTACTTC
- | TRBJ1-5 | TRBV19 | - | CASSIAWGTGPQHF | TGTGCCAGTAGTATCGCGTGGGGCACGGGGCCCCAGCATTTT